This TCR beta chain was captured in a study of identical twins. This clonotype was counted a few times. The antigen is undetermined. Germline-derived CDR1 and CDR2 are SGHDT and YYEEEE. V lost 2 bases to trimming and J lost 0 bases, with 16 bases between them. This CDR3 has 17 amino acids. Regarding the study as a whole: The degree of excess twin sharing was weaker in beta out-of-frame sequences. Excess low generation probability was seen in twin-shared out-of-frame alpha sequences. Out-of-frame sharing of TCR alpha in monozygotic twins was underestimated by models. Fewer insertions characterized abundant cord blood beta clonotypes, whereas memory repertoires showed none.

TCRdb called the 5' RACE reads again in MiXCR, with one record for every CDR3 protein. The data hold under 300,000 distinct CDR3 sequences, with roughly 13% observed a single time. The same sample was also used in a study of yellow fever vaccine responses in identical twins.

The chain links TRBV5-6 to TRBJ2-3; D gene uncertain. The source material was memory (CD45RO+) T cells sorted from blood. This receptor was taken from a woman in her late teens or twenties in good health. The CDR3 loop reads CASSFYLLGFSTDTQYF. The CDR3 DNA reads TGTGCCAGCAGCTTCTACTTGTTGGGGTTCAGCACAGATACGCAGTATTTT.